The sample holds many counts of the clone carrying this TCR beta chain. Its antigen is unidentified. One entry per CDR3 protein results from TCRdb running MiXCR on the RACE reads. The sample contains about 380,000 distinct CDR3 sequences, more than 4.5% of which appear only once. Time point denoted: patch test 1, 2 weeks after DPC sensitization. Treatment: therapeutic diphenylcyclopropenone sensitization with weekly scalp DPC. The junction had 8 bases not matched to a gene; V was cut back by 6 bases and J by 3 bases. Germline V gene lookup returns CDR1 SQVTM and CDR2 ANQGSEA. The CDR3 loop spans 14 amino acids. This entry comes from a study of human T cells and chemical hapten exposure. Study information: While the approximately 25-week study was under way, patients received diphenylcyclopropenone on the scalp every week. Overall study results and limits: Among expanded TCRs, significantly more large CDR3 similarity clusters formed than among controls.

This sequence joins TRBV29-1 and TRBJ1-5; 7 positions match TRBD1. This clonotype was sampled from a woman aged 45 to 65 with alopecia areata. Some clones in this sample may be carry-over from other donors' samples. The sample here was whole blood, taken in connection with sensitization to the hapten diphenylcyclopropenone (DPC). The CDR3 nucleotides are TGCAGCGTCCTGCCGGGACAGTACAATCAGCCCCAGCATTTT. Its translation is CSVLPGQYNQPQHF.